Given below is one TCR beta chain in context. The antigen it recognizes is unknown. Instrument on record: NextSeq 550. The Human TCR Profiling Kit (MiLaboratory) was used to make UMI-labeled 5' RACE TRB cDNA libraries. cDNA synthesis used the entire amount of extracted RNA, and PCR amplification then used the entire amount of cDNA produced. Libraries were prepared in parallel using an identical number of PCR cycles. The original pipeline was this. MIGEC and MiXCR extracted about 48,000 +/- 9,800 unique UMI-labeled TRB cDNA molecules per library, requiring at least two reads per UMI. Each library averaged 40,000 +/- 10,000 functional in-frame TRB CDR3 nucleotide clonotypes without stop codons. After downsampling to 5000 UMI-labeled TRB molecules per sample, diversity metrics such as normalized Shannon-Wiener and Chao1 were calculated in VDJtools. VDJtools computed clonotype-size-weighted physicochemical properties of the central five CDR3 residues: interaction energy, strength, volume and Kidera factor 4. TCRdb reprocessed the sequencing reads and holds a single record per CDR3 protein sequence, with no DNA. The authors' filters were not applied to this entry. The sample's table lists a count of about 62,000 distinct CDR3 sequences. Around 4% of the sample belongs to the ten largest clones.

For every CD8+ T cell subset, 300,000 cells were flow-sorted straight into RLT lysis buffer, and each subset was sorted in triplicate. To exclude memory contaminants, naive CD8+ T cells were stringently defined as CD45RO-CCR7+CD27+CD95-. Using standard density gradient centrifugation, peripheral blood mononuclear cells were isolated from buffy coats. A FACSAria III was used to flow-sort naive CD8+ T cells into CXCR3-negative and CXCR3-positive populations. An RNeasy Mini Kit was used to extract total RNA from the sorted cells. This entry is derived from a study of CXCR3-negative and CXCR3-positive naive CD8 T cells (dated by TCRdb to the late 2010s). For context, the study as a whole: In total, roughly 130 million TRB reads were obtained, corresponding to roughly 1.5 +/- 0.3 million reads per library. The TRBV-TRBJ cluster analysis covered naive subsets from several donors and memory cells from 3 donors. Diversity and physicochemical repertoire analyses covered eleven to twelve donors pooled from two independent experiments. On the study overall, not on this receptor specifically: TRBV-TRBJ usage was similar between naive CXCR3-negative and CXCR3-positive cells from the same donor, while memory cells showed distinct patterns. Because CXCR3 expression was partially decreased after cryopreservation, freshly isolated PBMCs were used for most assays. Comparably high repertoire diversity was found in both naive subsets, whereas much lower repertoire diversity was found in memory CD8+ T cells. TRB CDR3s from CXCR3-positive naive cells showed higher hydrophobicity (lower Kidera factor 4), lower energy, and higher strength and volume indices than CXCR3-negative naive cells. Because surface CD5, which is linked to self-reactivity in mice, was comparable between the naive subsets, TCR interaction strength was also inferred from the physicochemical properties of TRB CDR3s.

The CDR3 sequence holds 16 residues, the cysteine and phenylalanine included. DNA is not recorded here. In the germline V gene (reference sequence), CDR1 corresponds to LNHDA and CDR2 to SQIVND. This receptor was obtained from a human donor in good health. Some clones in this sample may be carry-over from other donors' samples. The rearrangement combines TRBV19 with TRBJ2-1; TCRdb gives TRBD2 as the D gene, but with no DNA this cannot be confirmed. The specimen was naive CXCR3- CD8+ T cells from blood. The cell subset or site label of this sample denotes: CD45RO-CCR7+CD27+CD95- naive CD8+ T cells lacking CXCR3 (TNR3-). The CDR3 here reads CASTIDPPRAYNEQFF.